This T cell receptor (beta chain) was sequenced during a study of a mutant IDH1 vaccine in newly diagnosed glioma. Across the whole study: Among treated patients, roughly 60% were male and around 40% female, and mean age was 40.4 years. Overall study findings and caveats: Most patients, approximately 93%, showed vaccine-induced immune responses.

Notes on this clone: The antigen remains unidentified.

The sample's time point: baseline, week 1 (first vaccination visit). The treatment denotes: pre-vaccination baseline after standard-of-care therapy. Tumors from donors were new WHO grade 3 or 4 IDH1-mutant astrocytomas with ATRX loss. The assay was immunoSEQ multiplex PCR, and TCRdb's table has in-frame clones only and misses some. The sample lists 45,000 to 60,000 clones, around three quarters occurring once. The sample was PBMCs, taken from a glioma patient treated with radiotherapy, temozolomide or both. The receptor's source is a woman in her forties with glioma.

The CDR3 nucleotides are TGTGCCAGCAGCTACGCCAGAGACTATGGCTACACCTTC. Translating it yields CASSYARDYGYTF. V and J are TRBV5-5 and TRBJ1-2, with unresolved D. In germline, CDR1 is SGHKS, CDR2 YYEKEE (reference sequence). The CDR3 runs 13 residues. The germline V and J ends were trimmed by 3 bases and 3 bases, with 9 bases remaining between them.